This passage covers 11 T cell receptor beta chains from one sample sequenced in a study of control samples from healthy donors and cancer patients. The data were produced by immunoSEQ multiplex PCR, yet TCRdb's version contains in-frame clones alone and is incomplete. Found here are roughly 130,000 clones, around 90% of them singletons; the top ten hold around 8.9%. Sequencing input: blood. These receptors were obtained from a man between 18 and 29 years old in good health.

This clone was found once. The CDR3 sequence is CASSPLRGGHNEQFF. CDR3 DNA: TGTGCCAGCAGTCCACTTCGGGGAGGACACAATGAGCAGTTCTTC. The chain links TRBV28 to TRBJ2-1; tentative D call: TRBD2 (6 bases). This CDR3 contains 15 residues. V lost 5 bases to trimming and J lost 5 bases, with 16 bases between them. Germline CDR1 and CDR2: MDHEN and SYDVKM.

This chain uses TRBV4-1 with TRBJ2-3; 10 nucleotides match TRBD2. Germline V gene sequence: CDR1 MGHRA, CDR2 YSYEKL. V lost 4 bases and J lost 6; bases outside the gene matches: 16. CDR3 length: 18 residues. The CDR3 here is CASSPRLAGLPAVDTQYF. CDR3 DNA sequence: TGCGCCAGCAGCCCGAGACTAGCGGGCTTACCCGCGGTGGATACGCAGTATTTT.

The chain combines TRBV30 with TRBJ1-6; D not certain. V was shortened by 5 bases and J by 5 bases, with 10 bases between the two germline ends. Germline V CDR1 and CDR2: GTSNPN, SVGIG (reference sequence). CDR3 size: 13 residues. The CDR3 region has the DNA TGTGCCTGGGACGGGATTAATAATTCACCCCTCCACTTT. It encodes CAWDGINNSPLHF.

The rearrangement uses TRBV19 and TRBJ2-5; 11 nucleotides agree with TRBD2. The length of the CDR3 is 15 residues. J was trimmed by 2 bases and V by 3 bases; bases with no gene match: 2. CDR1 is LNHDA and CDR2 is SQIVND in the germline V gene (reference sequence). The CDR3 here is CASSMRLAGQETQYF. CDR3 DNA sequence: TGTGCCAGTAGTATGAGACTAGCGGGGCAAGAGACCCAGTACTTC.

The DNA of the CDR3 is TGTGCCTGGAGTACAGGGTTTAATGAAAAACTGTTTTTT. Translation: CAWSTGFNEKLFF. The chain joins TRBV30 to TRBJ1-4; D is possibly TRBD1 (6 bases). CDR1 and CDR2 from the germline V gene are GTSNPN and SVGIG (reference sequence). The V end was cut by 2 bases, the J end by 4 bases, with 8 bases between. The CDR3 consists of 13 residues.

The CDR3 nucleotides read TGTGCCAGTGTTAGAACCGGGACAGCTAATGAAAAACTGTTTTTT. Its translation is CASVRTGTANEKLFF. This chain links TRBV6-5 with TRBJ1-4; 7 bases match TRBD1. After removal of 9 bases from V and 3 bases from J, the junction contained 10 bases not matched to a gene. Germline V lookup: CDR1 MNHEY, CDR2 SVGAGI. This CDR3 spans 15 amino acids.

The rearrangement joins TRBV4-1 to TRBJ1-4; 10 bases fit TRBD1. Germline V gene data show CDR1 as MGHRA and CDR2 as YSYEKL. The CDR3 has 19 amino acids. The V and J ends lost 4 bases and 7 bases, in that order; junction bases with no gene match: 18. This CDR3 reads CASSLRDRGRSPIGEKLFF. The CDR3 DNA reads TGCGCCAGCAGCCTGCGAGACAGGGGGCGTTCCCCAATTGGTGAAAAACTGTTTTTT.

V usage is TRBV11-2 and J usage is TRBJ2-5; D possibly corresponds to TRBD1 (6 bases). The germline gives CDR1 SGHAT, CDR2 FQNNGV. Trimming cost V 1 base and J 2 bases, with 11 bases left between them. The CDR3 sequence is 15 residues long. DNA of the CDR3: TGTGCCAGCAGCTTAGCACAGGGATGGCAAGAGACCCAGTACTTC. Translated, it gives CASSLAQGWQETQYF.

This clone appeared a single time. The chain carries TRBV3-1 (or the pseudogene TRBV3-2) and TRBJ2-1, with 12 bases fitting TRBD1. The germline gives CDR1 LGHDT, CDR2 YNNKEL (reference sequence). J was trimmed by 6 bases and V by 7 bases; bases with no gene match: 13. The CDR3 covers 17 residues. CDR3 amino acids: CASTSEGGTGGSNEQFF. DNA for the CDR3: TGTGCCAGCACCTCTGAGGGTGGGACAGGGGGCTCCAATGAGCAGTTCTTC.

This chain joins TRBV4-1 and TRBJ1-2, with a tentative D call TRBD1 (6 bases). Germline V gene sequence: CDR1 MGHRA, CDR2 YSYEKL. V lost 1 base, J lost 4 bases, and 13 bases lay in between. The CDR3 runs to 15 residues. The DNA for the CDR3 is TGCGCCAGCAGCCAAGCTCAGGGGAGCAGCTATGGCTACACCTTC. This translates into CASSQAQGSSYGYTF.

The chain has TRBV5-1 and TRBJ2-3; D is perhaps TRBD1 (5 bases). The V end lost 0 bases, the J end lost 2 bases, and 13 bases lay between the germline ends. The CDR3 contains 16 residues. Germline V gene sequence: CDR1 SGHRS, CDR2 YFSETQ. The CDR3 here is CASSLATGFFTDTQYF. For the CDR3, the DNA is TGCGCCAGCAGCTTGGCTACAGGATTTTTCACAGATACGCAGTATTTT.